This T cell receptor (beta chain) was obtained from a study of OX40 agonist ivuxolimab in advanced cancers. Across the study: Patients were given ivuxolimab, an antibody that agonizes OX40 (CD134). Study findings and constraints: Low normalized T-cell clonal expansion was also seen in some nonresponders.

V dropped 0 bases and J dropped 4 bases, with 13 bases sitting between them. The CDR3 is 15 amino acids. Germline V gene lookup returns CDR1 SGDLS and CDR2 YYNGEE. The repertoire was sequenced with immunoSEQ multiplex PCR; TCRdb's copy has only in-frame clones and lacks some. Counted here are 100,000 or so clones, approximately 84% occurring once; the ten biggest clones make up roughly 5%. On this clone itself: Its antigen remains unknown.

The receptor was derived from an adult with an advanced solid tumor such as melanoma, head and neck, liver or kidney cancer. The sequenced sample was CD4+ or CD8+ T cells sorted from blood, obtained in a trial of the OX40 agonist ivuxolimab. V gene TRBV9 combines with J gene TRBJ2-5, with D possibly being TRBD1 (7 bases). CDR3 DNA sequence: TGTGCCAGCAGCGTAGATTCAGGGGGGATAGAGACCCAGTACTTC. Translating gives CASSVDSGGIETQYF.